A selection of T cell receptor gamma chains follows, all from one sample in a study of Vδ1+ human thymocytes. TCRdb redid the clone calls on the multiplex PCR reads with CATT. This sample yields some 11,000 gamma-chain clones, of which about 47% are seen a single time; roughly 2% belongs to the top ten. The sample consisted of Vdelta1+ gamma-delta thymocytes from the thymus. These receptors were collected from a boy in the first two years of life who had congenital heart surgery. Each CDR3 is given with its conserved first and last residue. The order of the fields is V gene, CDR3 protein.

>TRGV8
CATWDRHYKKLF
>TRGV9
CALWEVHRLNYKKLF
>TRGV4
CATWDSYYKKLF
>TRGV9
CALWEVFRRDYKKLF
>TRGV5
CATWDRTNKKLF
>TRGV9
CALWELPYKKLF
>TRGV9
CALWDYPSYYKKLF
>TRGV9
CALWEPPRRKLF
>TRGV9
CALWPIYYKKLF
>TRGV8
CATWDGEKKLF
>TRGV2
CATWDGLSDWIKTF
>TRGV9
CALWEPLNYYKKLF
>TRGV9
CALWEGAYYKKLF
>TRGV9
CALWEVLDYKKLF
>TRGV9
CALGEGYYKKLF
>TRGV9
CALWEVHERAHYYKKLF
>TRGV3
CATWDRLTNYKKLF
>TRGV9
CALWEVRENPRNYYKKLF
>TRGV9
CALWEVEYYKKLF
>TRGV9
CALWEGDYKKLF
>TRGV9
CALWEGKHYYKKLF
>TRGV3
CATWDSTKKLF
>TRGV9
CALWEVQGRYYKKLF
>TRGV9
CALWEVPTYKKLF
>TRGV9
CALWEVTVNSSDWIKTF
>TRGV4
CATWDFVGGYYKKLF
>TRGV4
CATWDERSELF
>TRGV9
CALWEVECYWDYYKKLF
>TRGV4
CATWDEGNYKKLF
>TRGV4
CATWDGLPSNYYKKLF
>TRGV4
CATWDAIRHKKLF
>TRGV4
CATWKPYYKKLF
>TRGV5
CATWDDSGLLF
>TRGV4
CATWEGRNYYKKLF
>TRGV9
CALWVEKLF
>TRGV9
CALWEVVQELGKKIKVF
>TRGV5
CATWSLYKKLF